A single sample is the source of the 23 T cell receptor beta chains below, sequenced in a study of CD8 T cells in ankylosing spondylitis. TCRdb reprocessed the 5' RACE reads with MiXCR, giving one entry per CDR3 protein. This sample has 300,000 to 350,000 distinct CDR3 sequences, with roughly 11% found just once. The sequenced material came from blood, either unsorted or a sorted T cell fraction (not recorded which). Source of these receptors: a female donor with ankylosing spondylitis or in good health (not recorded which).

There are many counts of this clonotype. The chain joins TRBV20-1 to TRBJ1-1, with TRBD1 matching over 10 bases. Germline CDR1 and CDR2: DFQATT and SNEGSKA (reference sequence). This CDR3 is built from 13 residues. J lost 6 bases, V lost 6 bases, and 7 bases had no gene match. The chain's CDR3 is CSAQPTGGPEAFF. CDR3 sequence (DNA): TGCAGTGCCCAGCCGACAGGGGGCCCTGAAGCTTTCTTT.

Only a few counts were recorded for this clonotype. This chain joins TRBV18 and TRBJ2-1; 9 positions agree with TRBD2. J gave up 14 bases and V 3 bases, and 14 bases lay outside the gene matches. Germline CDR1 reads KGHSH; CDR2 reads LQKENI. The CDR3 covers 15 residues. The CDR3 nucleotides read TGTGCCAGCTCACCTCTTCGGACTAGCGAAAGTCTGGAGTTCTTC. Translation gives CASSPLRTSESLEFF. Looking up the rest from reference TRBV18 and TRBJ2-1 gives the full variable domain: NAGVMQNPRHLVRRRGQEARLRCSPMKGHSHVYWYRQLPEEGLKFMVYLQKENIIDESGMPKERFSAEFPKEGPSILRIQQVVRGDSAAYFCASSPLRTSESLEFFGPGTRLTVL.

This clonotype was counted at least ten times. The chain couples TRBV20-1 to TRBJ2-3; possible D gene TRBD2, 5 bases. There are 14 residues in the CDR3. Trimming removed 5 bases at V and 2 bases at J, with 14 bases between. Germline loops: CDR1 DFQATT, CDR2 SNEGSKA (reference sequence). The CDR3 sequence is CSALGISFTDTQYF. CDR3 DNA sequence: TGCAGTGCTCTCGGGATTTCCTTCACAGATACGCAGTATTTT.

This rearrangement joins TRBV5-1 to TRBJ2-6, with TRBD1 matching over 10 bases. V gave up 0 bases and J gave up 2 bases; unmatched junction bases: 2. This CDR3 comprises 17 residues. Germline V gene data show CDR1 as SGHRS and CDR2 as YFSETQ. Here the CDR3 reads CASSLGGTGAGANVLTF. The CDR3 DNA is TGCGCCAGCAGCTTGGGCGGGACAGGGGCTGGGGCCAACGTCCTGACTTTC.

This clonotype came up many times. The chain couples TRBV27 to TRBJ2-3; D unresolved. Germline V lookup: CDR1 MNHEY, CDR2 SMNVEV (reference sequence). The CDR3 runs 13 residues. With 10 bases removed from V and 2 bases from J, the gap between germline ends came to 13 bases. The CDR3 region has the DNA TGTGCCACCGGCTGGGATCTCACAGATACGCAGTATTTT. It codes for CATGWDLTDTQYF.

This clonotype was seen a few times. The chain employs TRBV7-6 and TRBJ2-7; 10 bases are a match to TRBD1. With 5 bases clipped from V and 2 bases from J, the junction kept 9 bases outside the gene matches. The CDR3 consists of 16 residues. From germline, CDR1 is SGHVS and CDR2 FNYEAQ. The CDR3 reads CASSLLTGTGAYEQYF. The CDR3 DNA reads TGTGCCAGCAGCCTACTTACCGGGACAGGGGCCTACGAGCAGTACTTC.

This clonotype was detected ten times or more. The rearrangement links TRBV28 to TRBJ2-7; weak D call: TRBD2 (5 bases). The CDR3 totals 15 residues. Germline CDR1 is MDHEN and CDR2 is SYDVKM. Trimming took 4 bases from V and 3 from J, leaving 16 bases between them. In DNA, the CDR3 is TGTGCCAGCAGTTGGAGAGGGCGGGCGGGCTACGAGCAGTACTTC. It specifies CASSWRGRAGYEQYF.

This clonotype was seen at least ten times. As DNA, the CDR3 is TGTGCCAGCAGACCGGGACAGGGGGAGGTAGGTGAGCAGTTCTTC. This translates into CASRPGQGEVGEQFF. The chain has TRBV9 and TRBJ2-1; 11 bases fit TRBD1. The V gene's germline CDR1 is SGDLS and CDR2 YYNGEE. The CDR3 loop spans 15 amino acids. With V trimmed by 5 bases and J by 9 bases, 10 bases remained unmatched.

There are a few counts of this clonotype. The chain joins TRBV20-1 to TRBJ2-1; TRBD2 agrees at 11 bases. Unmatched junction bases numbered 6, after V lost 2 bases and J lost 3 bases. This CDR3 has 16 residues. The V gene's germline CDR1 is DFQATT and CDR2 SNEGSKA (reference sequence). The CDR3 loop reads CSARPLAGGSYNEQFF. DNA of the CDR3: TGCAGTGCTAGACCCTTAGCGGGAGGGAGCTACAATGAGCAGTTCTTC.

The table lists this clonotype with many counts. This chain uses TRBV12-3 or TRBV12-4 with TRBJ2-7, with 7 bases fitting TRBD1. Losses at the gene ends were 3 bases for V and 3 bases for J; bases not matched to a gene: 2. The CDR3 length is 13 residues. In DNA, the CDR3 is TGTGCCAGCAGTTTTCAGGGGGACTACGAGCAGTACTTC. It yields the protein CASSFQGDYEQYF.

This sequence joins TRBV9 and TRBJ1-1, with 10 positions matching TRBD1. Germline CDR1 reads SGDLS; CDR2 reads YYNGEE. The CDR3 is 13 amino acids. The ends lost 10 bases at V and 3 bases at J; junction bases unmatched: 6. CDR3 coding DNA: TGTGCCGGACAGGGGGTTTTGGACACTGAAGCTTTCTTT. This encodes CAGQGVLDTEAFF.

V and J are TRBV6-2 or TRBV6-3 and TRBJ1-5, with 10 bases fitting TRBD1. Germline-derived CDR1 and CDR2 are MNHEY and SVGEGT. The CDR3 length is 16 residues. J lost 2 bases, V lost 4 bases, and 5 bases had no gene match. This CDR3 is CASSWGTGVRNQPQHF. CDR3 nucleotides: TGTGCCAGCAGTTGGGGGACAGGGGTACGCAATCAGCCCCAGCATTTT.

This clonotype was picked up many times. The rearrangement joins TRBV5-1 to TRBJ2-3; D is uncertain. The CDR3 runs to 16 residues. V lost 0 bases to trimming and J lost 1 base, with 12 bases between them. Germline V gene lookup returns CDR1 SGHRS and CDR2 YFSETQ. CDR3 DNA: TGCGCCAGCAGCTTGGAGGGCCGCCCCGGCACAGATACGCAGTATTTT. Translated: CASSLEGRPGTDTQYF.

The chain is built from TRBV2 and TRBJ2-1; 9 positions agree with TRBD1. Germline CDR1 is SNHLY and CDR2 is FYNNEI. With V trimmed by 11 bases and J by 14 bases, 19 bases remained unmatched. This CDR3 comprises 14 residues. CDR3 in DNA: TGTGCCGGGACGCGGGACAGGGCATCCGAAGCGGAGTTCTTC. Amino acid sequence: CAGTRDRASEAEFF. Based on the CDR3 plus reference TRBV2 and TRBJ2-1, the full variable domain is EPEVTQTPSHQVTQMGQEVILRCVPISNHLYFYWYRQILGQKVEFLVSFYNNEISEKSEIFDDQFSVERPDGSNFTLKIRSTKLEDSAMYFCAGTRDRASEAEFFGPGTRLTVL.

This clonotype has a count of ten or more. The chain combines TRBV27 with TRBJ2-1, with 8 bases aligning to TRBD2. CDR1 and CDR2 (germline): MNHEY, SMNVEV (reference sequence). This CDR3 is 15 amino acids long. V shed 1 base and J 6 bases; nucleotides not matched to a gene: 5. DNA for the CDR3: TGTGCCAGCAGTTTATTCGGGGGGGGAGGCAATGAGCAGTTCTTC. It translates to CASSLFGGGGNEQFF.

The chain joins TRBV7-2 to TRBJ1-2; maybe TRBD1 (6 bases). The germline V gene has CDR1 SGHTA and CDR2 FQGNSA. There are 16 residues in the CDR3. V lost 2 bases and J lost 4, with 17 bases in between. CDR3 residues: CASSLTAQGLGYGYTF. The CDR3 DNA reads as TGTGCCAGCAGCTTAACCGCACAGGGATTGGGCTATGGCTACACCTTC.

The chain uses TRBV5-1 and TRBJ1-1; D call uncertain. Germline CDR1 is SGHRS and CDR2 is YFSETQ. There are 14 residues in the CDR3. Trimming left V 7 bases short and J 0 bases short, with 13 bases between. CDR3 loop: CASSKSDLNTEAFF. DNA for the CDR3: TGCGCCAGCTCTAAATCAGACCTGAACACTGAAGCTTTCTTT.

The rearrangement joins TRBV7-8 to TRBJ1-2; D is unclear. Germline loops: CDR1 SGHVS, CDR2 FQNEAQ. The CDR3 covers 15 residues. V was pared by 5 bases and J by 7 bases, with 20 bases between. The CDR3 coding sequence is TGTGCCAGCAGCGGCCGGGAGGTTGTCCCGGGTGGCTACACCTTC. Translating gives CASSGREVVPGGYTF.

The sample holds many counts of this clonotype. The J gene is TRBJ2-5, the V gene TRBV5-1; D is unresolved. The V gene lost 4 bases and the J gene lost 4 bases, with 17 bases spanning the gap. CDR1 SGHRS and CDR2 YFSETQ come from the germline V gene. This CDR3 spans 15 amino acids. The CDR3: CASSPMDRRIETQYF. The CDR3, as DNA: TGCGCCAGCAGCCCGATGGACCGCCGAATAGAGACCCAGTACTTC.

This clonotype occurred many times. The chain couples TRBV5-6 to TRBJ1-3, with D possibly being TRBD1 (5 bases). Trimming stripped 1 base from V and 0 bases from J, with 8 bases between. Germline V lookup: CDR1 SGHDT, CDR2 YYEEEE. This CDR3 is built from 15 residues. The CDR3: CASSLRGISGNTIYF. CDR3 coding DNA: TGTGCCAGCAGCTTGCGGGGGATCTCTGGAAACACCATATATTTT.

This clonotype was detected many times. The rearrangement joins TRBV19 to TRBJ2-2, with 7 bases aligning to TRBD1. The germline V gene has CDR1 LNHDA and CDR2 SQIVND (reference sequence). CDR3 length: 14 residues. Trimming removed 7 bases from V and 4 bases from J; junction bases left unmatched: 6. DNA for the CDR3: TGTGCCAGTAATAAGGGGGCGCCCACCGGGGAGCTGTTTTTT. Its protein product is CASNKGAPTGELFF.

In its sample, this clonotype was seen a few times. This chain uses TRBV7-9 with TRBJ1-2; D is unclear. Germline V lookup: CDR1 SEHNR, CDR2 FQNEAQ (reference sequence). This CDR3 comprises 14 residues. V gave up 2 bases and J gave up 4 bases, with 11 bases separating them. CDR3 nucleotides: TGTGCCAGCAGCTTAAGTTCAGCGAGCTATGGCTACACCTTC. This sequence encodes CASSLSSASYGYTF.

This clonotype was observed at least ten times. The chain combines TRBV5-1 with TRBJ2-3; no firm D call. Trimming pared 7 bases from V and 0 bases from J, leaving 12 bases between. Per the germline V gene, CDR1 is SGHRS and CDR2 is YFSETQ. This CDR3 has 14 residues. CDR3 protein: CASRVLSSTDTQYF. Here the CDR3 DNA reads TGCGCCAGCCGCGTTCTGTCTAGCACAGATACGCAGTATTTT.